This TCR beta chain was captured in a study of cytomegalovirus exposure and HLA in healthy donors. Whole-study results and caveats: A later examination showed that TCR association rates differed by HLA locus, with DRB1 most and HLA-C fewest. Upon later analysis, HLA-associated TCR beta chains proved more clonally expanded than other, equally common chains. With later analysis, a missense DCLRE1C variant became linked to TCR beta V- and J-gene trimming. Several V segments, TRBV6-2 and TRBV6-3 among them, could not be told apart and were dropped.

On this clone: What it binds is not known.

The CDR3 sequence is 18 residues long. Trimming removed 2 bases from V and 3 bases from J; junction bases left unmatched: 15. Germline values: CDR1 LGHNA, CDR2 YNFKEQ. PCR amplification relied on 60 Vbeta primers (plus 13 Jbeta primers). TCRdb's copy holds only in-frame clones and misses some; the assay was immunoSEQ multiplex PCR. The sample consists of around 99,000 clones, 76% of them appearing once. Sequenced material: PBMCs. The source is a man between 18 and 35 years old in good health and CMV-seronegative. The chain carries TRBV4-2 and TRBJ2-7, with 8 bases that match TRBD1. The CDR3: CASSQPAASTGAIYEQYF. Written as DNA, the CDR3 is TGTGCCAGCAGCCAACCGGCCGCCTCGACAGGGGCAATCTACGAGCAGTACTTC.